This entry is about one T cell receptor beta chain. Its specific antigen is unknown. No quality values exist for individual bases; no much larger clone is one base distant. These data belong to a study of cytomegalovirus exposure and HLA in healthy donors (TCRdb year 2017). Context from the whole study: An earlier analysis of roughly 610 of the donors reported 276 Gb of sequence data and about 120 million unique TCR beta sequences obtained from about 180 million T cells. A separate validation cohort of roughly 120 different subjects was used in addition to the approximately 700-subject first cohort. About 280 gigabases of sequencing data and around 88 million unique TCR sequences made up an early release that covered fewer than 650 HLA-typed donors. The study used immunosequencing to profile the T cell repertoires of 670 or so subjects and linked those repertoires to cytomegalovirus serostatus. Among the roughly 430 genotyped donors, around 79% belonged to the genetic ancestry cluster associated with self-reported Caucasian donors. Among 398 genotyped donors of the cohort, an average of about 240,000 unique TCR beta nucleotide sequences were sequenced per donor, 15% to 20% of them non-productive. To decide whether each TCR beta V gene segment behaved as functional or pseudogenic, an earlier analysis of fewer than 750 of the donors relied on high-throughput TCR beta sequencing. To predict cytomegalovirus infection status, the study combined high-throughput TCR immunosequencing, statistical association of individual TCRs with disease status, and machine learning. The aim of the study was to test whether cataloging public T cell receptors could identify signatures of past pathogen exposure. HLA typing included class I and class II loci at four-digit resolution. Typing coverage differed by locus: A, B, C, DRB1 and DQB1 were typed in roughly 620-630 donors, DQA1 in 522, DPA1 in approximately 600, and DPB1 in just under 490. Roughly five DR-DQ haplotypes were treated as single units for association and clustering because of strong linkage in the cohort. A later analysis re-examined previously published TCR beta repertoires from around 670 donors and added high-resolution HLA genotyping to investigate patterns of TCR occurrence. In a later genetic analysis, genome-wide SNP genotypes for about 65% of the roughly 670 donors were used, and that subset was treated as a discovery cohort. Donor age, sex, ethnicity and CMV serostatus were compiled alongside the repertoire data. Rather than drawing on any new phenotypic data, the later analysis identified candidate immune exposures from TCR beta sequences and the way those sequences occurred across donors. Every repertoire in the discovery cohort had been generated on one and the same sequencing platform. What the authors observed across the whole study: In a later analysis, some 18,000 TCR beta sequences were associated with specific HLA alleles at a false discovery rate of 0.05. The classifier was reported to diagnose cytomegalovirus status with high specificity and sensitivity in both the original and validation cohorts. Linkage disequilibrium might explain the correlated functional status among segregating V segments, but an unknown experimental factor could not be excluded. According to a later genetic analysis, donors in an Asian-associated ancestry cluster had fewer N-insertions in productive TCRs than the roughly 660-donor mean. Sequencing depth was assumed to be roughly uniform across donors in the presence/absence analyses, though that assumption may not hold. Because counts were too low, 15 to 20 rarely observed V segments, including chromosome 9 orphons, were excluded from the earlier analysis of a few hundred of the donors. A later genetic analysis associated a missense DCLRE1C variant with V-gene and J-gene trimming of TCR beta chains, and an independent cohort replicated the association. Because the 87-base-pair reads could not distinguish some IMGT-functional V segments, including TRBV6-2 and TRBV6-3, those segments were excluded. Because HLA typing was missing for some donors at each locus, association tests included only the typed subset. Assigning TCR associations to individual alleles was difficult when HLA alleles, especially DR and DQ, strongly co-occurred. A cluster of highly shared sequence variants was judged likely to be a technical artifact of the sequencing pipeline. The only immune exposure information available for the cohort was CMV serostatus. A further reported finding was that TCR beta sequences accurately predicted the HLA-A and HLA-B alleles for most subjects in the first cohort. According to a later analysis, parvovirus B19, influenza, CMV and Epstein-Barr virus appeared linked to several top co-occurrence clusters. The study gave a list of about 170 TCR beta chains associated with cytomegalovirus. In a later analysis, most CMV-associated TCR beta chains were found to appear HLA-restricted, with HLA associations seemingly driven largely by CMV exposure. Most TCR sequences were seen in very few donors, while some public TCRs were found in many individuals. According to the authors, the approach could potentially be generalized to other disease states and immunological phenotypes. Three of the identified cytomegalovirus-associated TCR beta chains were confirmed in vitro to be specific for cytomegalovirus antigens. In a later analysis, the rate of TCR association differed among HLA loci, with DRB1 alleles having the most associated TCRs and HLA-C alleles having the fewest. In an earlier analysis of approximately 600 of the donors, most TCR beta V segments were observed in productive rearrangements about 90% or about 30% of the time, broadly matching IMGT annotations. The cohort was sequenced for TCR beta chains only, and without alpha or paired-chain data the features that could be detected were limited. Compared with equally common non-associated chains, HLA-associated TCR beta chains in a later analysis were more clonally expanded and had lower generation probabilities.

The method behind the library was the immunoSEQ multiplex PCR assay. For the multiplex PCR, a mixture combining 60 forward primers for TCR Vbeta segments and 13 reverse primers for TCR Jbeta segments was used. The CDR3 region of rearranged TCR beta genes was amplified from genomic DNA by a multiplex PCR assay. Amplified TCR beta libraries were sequenced as 87-base-pair reads on the Illumina HiSeq System. In the authors' own workflow: Across the 666 repertoires, a later analysis counted tens of millions of unique TCR beta chains, approximately 12 million of which were shared by at least two donors. Raw reads were error-corrected and collapsed into unique sequences by a nearest-neighbor algorithm in which closely related sequences were merged to remove PCR and sequencing errors. Alignment of CDR3 sequences to IMGT reference sequences was used to assign V, D and J gene segments. For a sequence to be retained, a match of at least six nucleotides was required to both a V gene segment and a J gene segment. Rearrangements were classified as productive when the CDR3 lacked stop codons and remained in frame with V and J, and all other rearrangements were classified as non-productive. Following IMGT convention, CDR3 was defined as the stretch from the second conserved V-encoded cysteine up to the conserved J-encoded phenylalanine. The earlier analysis of some 540 of the donors excluded any sequence lacking an unambiguous match to a single V gene segment. In an earlier analysis of 587 of the donors, V segments were called functional above 56.7% productive rearrangements and were called segregating when the between-donor standard deviation exceeded 5%. A statistical classification framework was built to diagnose cytomegalovirus status from the catalog of TCR beta chain sequences. In a later analysis, V and J genes were assigned by comparing TCR nucleotide sequences against IMGT/GENE-DB human TR gene sequences. The TCRdist pipeline was used in a later analysis to assign CDR3 sequences and most-parsimonious VDJ recombination scenarios. In a later analysis, each TCR beta chain was defined by its CDR3 amino acid sequence together with its V-gene family, and reads without a unique V-gene family were excluded. A later analysis removed several hundred highly shared, low-generation-probability nucleotide sequences to deal with suspected cross-contamination and a sequencing artifact. For each public chain, a later analysis derived a clonal expansion index from normalized ranks of inferred template counts within each repertoire. In a later analysis, generation probabilities were computed with a VDJ recombination model fitted to out-of-frame rearrangements, and the resulting probabilities were checked against IGoR. A later analysis scored TCR-TCR, TCR-HLA and TCR-CMV co-occurrence with hypergeometric tests, applying a repertoire-size bias correction to TCR pairs. In a later analysis, false discovery rates were estimated by permuting HLA or CMV assignments 20 times. In a later analysis, co-occurring TCRs were grouped using DBSCAN, and TCRdist sequence similarity was added for clustering within HLA-allele-positive subsets. Repertoires with fewer than 30,000 or more than 120,000 public chains were left out of co-occurrence clustering, as were about five repertoires with anomalous nucleotide sharing. Imported from immuneACCESS, the table was reduced by TCRdb to in-frame sequences with V and J called. These copies leave out some clones; in studies compared against another copy, an unresolved V gene accounts for under half, and the cause of the remainder is not known. The D gene and trimming were derived from the DNA, and the V and J assignments and clone size from that table. The sample includes roughly 160,000 clones, with 84% observed a single time. Around 0.93% of the sample is held by the ten biggest clonotypes.

The cohort comprised approximately 700 healthy bone marrow donors. Cohort members were all nominally healthy when sampled, although unrecorded immune exposures were likely present. The donor tested CMV seronegative and was one of the 352 seronegative cohort members. A peripheral blood sample was collected from each donor, and TCR beta sequencing was performed on peripheral blood mononuclear cells. Genomic DNA was extracted from the blood cell samples with the Qiagen DNeasy Blood Extraction Kit. The CDR3 goes from the cysteine to the phenylalanine over 14 residues. Only the CDR3 DNA stays, 42 bases, in frame from base 1. CDR1 and CDR2, looked up from the germline V gene, are MDHEN and SYDVKM. V is clipped by 6 bases and J by 4 bases, and the sequence between their germline boundaries is 15 bases long.

The sequence was obtained from a man aged 30-40 years in good health and CMV-seronegative. The chain was built from TRBV28 and TRBJ1-1; the best D guess is TRBD1, with 5 bases matching. Sequencing was performed on PBMCs. The CDR3: CASSPGGVVTEAFF. The DNA reads TGTGCCAGCAGCCCGGGAGGGGTTGTCACTGAAGCTTTCTTT.